This TCR beta chain stems from a study of T-cell reconstitution after alpha-beta-depleted transplantation in children. CDR3 length: 16 residues. Germline V gene lookup returns CDR1 DFQATT and CDR2 SNEGSKA (reference sequence). The TCRbeta library incorporated unique molecular identifiers. TCRdb ran MiXCR on the PCR reads and lists one entry per CDR3 protein. This sample has about 470,000 distinct CDR3 sequences, with 43% found just once. On this clonotype itself: This may arise from a read error, as a much more abundant clone is one base away.

The sequence was obtained from a girl aged 2 to 9 with aplastic anemia, due to receive a stem cell transplant. The genes are TRBV20-1 and TRBJ2-3; 15 positions match TRBD2. The input for sequencing was PBMCs, taken before TCRalphabeta/CD19-depleted stem cell transplant. CDR3 coding DNA: TGCATTGCTAGAGGACTAGCGGGAGGGGGCACAGATACGCAGTATTTT. It codes for CIARGLAGGGTDTQYF.